What follows describes a single T cell receptor (beta chain). Its cognate antigen is unknown. Repertoires were generated with immunoSEQ multiplex PCR, while TCRdb's copy carries only in-frame clones and drops some. The table has about 83,000 clones, about 91% seen once. This entry belongs to a study of a mutant IDH1 vaccine in newly diagnosed glioma. Specified time point: week 5, during vaccination. A single vaccine dose contained 300 ug of mutant IDH1 20-mer peptide, and topical imiquimod was used with it. General study points: Evidence of vaccine-induced immune responses was documented in nearly 95% of patients.

The V and J ends lost 2 bases and 2 bases respectively, with 7 bases between them. Germline V gene lookup returns CDR1 SGHRS and CDR2 YFSETQ. CDR3 size: 13 residues. This chain connects TRBV5-1 to TRBJ1-1; D remains ambiguous. The material was PBMCs, obtained from a glioma patient whose treatment included an IDH1 peptide vaccine. The origin of this receptor is a woman aged 50 to 60 with glioma. CDR3 coding DNA: TGCGCCAGCAGCTTCAACAGTAACACTGAAGCTTTCTTT. Protein sequence: CASSFNSNTEAFF.